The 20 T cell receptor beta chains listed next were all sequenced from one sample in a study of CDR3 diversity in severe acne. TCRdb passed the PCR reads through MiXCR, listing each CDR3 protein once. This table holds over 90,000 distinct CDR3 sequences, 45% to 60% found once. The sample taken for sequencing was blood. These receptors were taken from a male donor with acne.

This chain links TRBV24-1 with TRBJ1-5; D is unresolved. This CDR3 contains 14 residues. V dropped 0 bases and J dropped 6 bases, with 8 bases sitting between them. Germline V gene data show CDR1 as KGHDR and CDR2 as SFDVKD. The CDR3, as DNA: TGTGCCACCAGTGATTTGGCAGATGGTCAGCCCCAGCATTTT. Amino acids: CATSDLADGQPQHF.

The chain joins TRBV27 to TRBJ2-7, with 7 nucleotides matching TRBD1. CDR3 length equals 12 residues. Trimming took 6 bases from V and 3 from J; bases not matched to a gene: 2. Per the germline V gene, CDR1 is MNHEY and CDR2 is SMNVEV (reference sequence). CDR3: CASSGTVYEQYF. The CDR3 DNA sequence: TGTGCCAGCAGCGGGACAGTCTACGAGCAGTACTTC.

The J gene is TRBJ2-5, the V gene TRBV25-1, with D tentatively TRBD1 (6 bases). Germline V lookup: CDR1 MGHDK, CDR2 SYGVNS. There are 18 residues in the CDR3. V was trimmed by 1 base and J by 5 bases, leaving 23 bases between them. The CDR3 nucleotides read TGTGCCAGCAGTGAATGGGGCCCAGAGGGGGTGACGGTGGAGACCCAGTACTTC. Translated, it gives CASSEWGPEGVTVETQYF.

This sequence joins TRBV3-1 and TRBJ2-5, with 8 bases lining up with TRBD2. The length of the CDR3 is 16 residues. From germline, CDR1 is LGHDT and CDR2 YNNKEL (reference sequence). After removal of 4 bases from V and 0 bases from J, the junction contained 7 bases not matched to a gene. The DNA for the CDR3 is TGTGCCAGCAGCCCTCCCCAGCGGGGGTACCAAGAGACCCAGTACTTC. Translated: CASSPPQRGYQETQYF.

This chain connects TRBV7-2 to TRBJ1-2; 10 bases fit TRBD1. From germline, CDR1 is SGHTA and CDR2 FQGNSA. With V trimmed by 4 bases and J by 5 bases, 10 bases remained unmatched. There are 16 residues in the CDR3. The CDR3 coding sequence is TGTGCCAGCAGCTCACCGAGACAGGGGGCGTTTTATGGCTACACCTTC. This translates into CASSSPRQGAFYGYTF. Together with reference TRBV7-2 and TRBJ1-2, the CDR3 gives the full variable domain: GAGVSQSPSNKVTEKGKDVELRCDPISGHTALYWYRQSLGQGLEFLIYFQGNSAPDKSGLPSDRFSAERTGGSVSTLTIQRTQQEDSAVYLCASSSPRQGAFYGYTFGSGTRLTVV.

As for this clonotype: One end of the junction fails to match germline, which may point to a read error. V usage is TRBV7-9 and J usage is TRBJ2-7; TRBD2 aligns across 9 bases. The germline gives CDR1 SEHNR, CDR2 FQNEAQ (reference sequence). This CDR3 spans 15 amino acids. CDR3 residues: CAISLSASGTYSQYF. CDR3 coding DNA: TGTGCCATCAGCTTATCGGCTAGCGGGACGTACTCGCAGTACTTC.

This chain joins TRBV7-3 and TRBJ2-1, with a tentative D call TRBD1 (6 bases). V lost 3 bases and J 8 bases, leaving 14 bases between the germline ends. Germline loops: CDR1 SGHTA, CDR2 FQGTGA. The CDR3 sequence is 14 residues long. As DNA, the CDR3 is TGTGCCAGCAGCTTGGGGGCAGGGGAATATGAGCAGTTCTTC. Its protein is CASSLGAGEYEQFF.

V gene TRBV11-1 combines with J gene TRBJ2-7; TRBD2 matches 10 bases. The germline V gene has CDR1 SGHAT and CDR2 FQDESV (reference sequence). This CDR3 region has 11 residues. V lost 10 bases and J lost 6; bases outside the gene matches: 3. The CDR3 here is CATSGRAEQYF. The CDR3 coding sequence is TGTGCCACAAGCGGGAGGGCCGAGCAGTACTTC.

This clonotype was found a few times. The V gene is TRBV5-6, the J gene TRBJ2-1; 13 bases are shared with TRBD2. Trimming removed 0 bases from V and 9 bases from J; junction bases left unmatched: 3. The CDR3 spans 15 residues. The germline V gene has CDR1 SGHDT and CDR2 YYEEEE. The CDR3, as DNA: TGTGCCAGCAGCTTGGGACTAGCGGGAGGTTTTGAGCAGTTCTTC. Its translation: CASSLGLAGGFEQFF.

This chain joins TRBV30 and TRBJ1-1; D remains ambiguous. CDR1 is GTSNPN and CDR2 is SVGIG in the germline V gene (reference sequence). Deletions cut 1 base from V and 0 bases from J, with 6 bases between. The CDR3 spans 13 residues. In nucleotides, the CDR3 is TGTGCCTGGAGTGGTCGAATGAACACTGAAGCTTTCTTT. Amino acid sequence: CAWSGRMNTEAFF.

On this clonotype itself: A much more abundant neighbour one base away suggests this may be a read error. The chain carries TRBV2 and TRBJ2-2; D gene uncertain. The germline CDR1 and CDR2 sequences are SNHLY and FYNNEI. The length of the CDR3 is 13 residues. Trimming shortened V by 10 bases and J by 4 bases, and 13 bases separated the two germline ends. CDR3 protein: CATPGSLTGELFF. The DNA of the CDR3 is TGTGCCACCCCTGGATCCCTCACCGGGGAGCTGTTTTTT.

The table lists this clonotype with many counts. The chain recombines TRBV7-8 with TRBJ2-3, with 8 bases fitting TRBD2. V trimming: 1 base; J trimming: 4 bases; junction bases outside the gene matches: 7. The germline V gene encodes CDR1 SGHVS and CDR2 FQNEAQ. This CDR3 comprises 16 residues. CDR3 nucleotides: TGTGCCAGCAGCTTAGGCGGGAGGAGAGGAGCAGATACGCAGTATTTT. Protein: CASSLGGRRGADTQYF.

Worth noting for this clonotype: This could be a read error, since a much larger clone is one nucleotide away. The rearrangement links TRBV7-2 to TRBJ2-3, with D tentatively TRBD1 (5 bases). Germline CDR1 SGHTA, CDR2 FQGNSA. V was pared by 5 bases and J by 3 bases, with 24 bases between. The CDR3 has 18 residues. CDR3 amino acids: CASSNSLSQGLRTDTQYF. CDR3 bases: TGTGCCAGCAGCAATTCGTTATCTCAGGGATTAAGAACAGATACGCAGTATTTT.

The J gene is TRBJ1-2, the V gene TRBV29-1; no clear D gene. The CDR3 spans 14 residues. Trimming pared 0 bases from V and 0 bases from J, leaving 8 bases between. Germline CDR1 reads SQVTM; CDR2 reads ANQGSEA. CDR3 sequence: CSVEDAQANYGYTF. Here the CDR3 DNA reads TGCAGCGTTGAAGATGCACAAGCTAACTATGGCTACACCTTC.

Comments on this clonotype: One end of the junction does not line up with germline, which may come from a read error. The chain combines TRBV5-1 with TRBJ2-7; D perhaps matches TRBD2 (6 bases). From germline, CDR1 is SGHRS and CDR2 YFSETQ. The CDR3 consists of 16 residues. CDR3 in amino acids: CASSREQQARAGEQHF. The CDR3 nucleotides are TGCGCCAGCAGCAGGGAACAGCAGGCTAGAGCGGGCGAGCAGCACTTC.

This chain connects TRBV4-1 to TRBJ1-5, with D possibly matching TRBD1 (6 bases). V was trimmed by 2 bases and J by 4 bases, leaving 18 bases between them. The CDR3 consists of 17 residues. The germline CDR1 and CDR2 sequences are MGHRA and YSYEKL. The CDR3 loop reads CASSQSLIQGRNQPQHF. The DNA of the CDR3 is TGCGCCAGCAGCCAATCACTAATACAGGGTCGGAATCAGCCCCAGCATTTT.

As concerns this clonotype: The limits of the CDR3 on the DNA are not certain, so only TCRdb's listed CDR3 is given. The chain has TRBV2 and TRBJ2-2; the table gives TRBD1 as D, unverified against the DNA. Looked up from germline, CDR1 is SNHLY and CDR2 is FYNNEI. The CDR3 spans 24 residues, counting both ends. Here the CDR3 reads CASKSRGQGLEETQYFANTGELFF.

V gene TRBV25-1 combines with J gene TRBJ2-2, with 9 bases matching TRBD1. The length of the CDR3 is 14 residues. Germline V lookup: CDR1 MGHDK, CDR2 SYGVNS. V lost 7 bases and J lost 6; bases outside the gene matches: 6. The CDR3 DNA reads TGTGCCAGCACCTGGACAGGGGTCGCCGGGGAGCTGTTTTTT. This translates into CASTWTGVAGELFF.

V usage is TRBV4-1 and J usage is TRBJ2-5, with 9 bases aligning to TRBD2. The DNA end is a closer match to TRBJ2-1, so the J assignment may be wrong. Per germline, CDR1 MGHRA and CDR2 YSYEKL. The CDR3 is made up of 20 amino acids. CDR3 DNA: TGCGCCAGCAGCCTGGGGCCGGGACTAGCATTGATTCGATCCCTCAATGAGCAGTTCTTC. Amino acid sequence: CASSLGPGLALIRSLNEQFF.

CDR3 nucleotide sequence: TGCAGTGCTAGTCGGGCCGGGACAGGGGACTACGAGCAGTACTTC. Translated, it gives CSASRAGTGDYEQYF. This sequence joins TRBV20-1 and TRBJ2-7; 10 bases are a match to TRBD1. The J segment lost 3 bases and the V segment lost 3 bases, leaving 8 bases of the junction unmatched. This CDR3 has 15 residues. Germline CDR1 reads DFQATT; CDR2 reads SNEGSKA (reference sequence).